This T cell receptor beta chain stems from a study of early T cells in non-severe SARS-CoV-2 infection. Attachment of unique molecular identifiers was made to individual cDNA molecules. Via MiXCR, TCRdb re-called the 5' RACE reads, giving one row per CDR3 protein. The sample has 86,000 or so distinct CDR3 sequences, approximately 6% seen once. The CDR3 is 15 amino acids. Germline trimming cut 1 base from V and 9 bases from J; bases unmatched to any gene: 8. Germline values: CDR1 SGHKS, CDR2 YYEKEE (reference sequence). V and J are TRBV5-5 and TRBJ2-1, with 9 bases matching TRBD2. Specimen: whole blood. The sequence was obtained from an adult who was a healthcare worker with PCR-confirmed SARS-CoV-2 infection or an uninfected control (not recorded which). CDR3 bases: TGTGCCAGCAGCTTGAGGATAGCGGGAGTTGTTGAGCAGTTCTTC. The encoded protein is CASSLRIAGVVEQFF.